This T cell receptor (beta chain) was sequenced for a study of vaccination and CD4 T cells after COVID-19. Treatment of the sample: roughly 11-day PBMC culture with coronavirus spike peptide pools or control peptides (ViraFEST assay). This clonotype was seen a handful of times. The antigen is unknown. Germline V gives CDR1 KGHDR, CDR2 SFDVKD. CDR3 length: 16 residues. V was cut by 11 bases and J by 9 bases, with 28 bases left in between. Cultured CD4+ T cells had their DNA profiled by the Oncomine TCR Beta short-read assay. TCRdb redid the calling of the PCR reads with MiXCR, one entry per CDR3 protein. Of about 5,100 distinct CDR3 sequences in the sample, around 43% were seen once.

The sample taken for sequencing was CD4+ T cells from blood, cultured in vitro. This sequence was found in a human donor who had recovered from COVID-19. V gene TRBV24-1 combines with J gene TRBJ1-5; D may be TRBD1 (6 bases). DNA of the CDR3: TGTGCCATCCCGATTCGAATGGACAGCCCGGTGTGGCCCCAGCATTTT. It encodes CAIPIRMDSPVWPQHF.